Below are 26 T cell receptor beta chains sequenced from a single sample in a study of CD8+CD57+ T cells in acquired aplastic anemia (dated by TCRdb to the late 2010s). Instrument on record: Illumina HiSeq 2000. Genomic DNA served as template for TCR beta VDJ combination and CDR3 sequence profiling. TCRdb passed the public sequencing reads through fastp at Q25 and MiXCR, retaining productive beta sequences. Records with the same CDR3 protein are collapsed into one entry carrying the most frequent genes and DNA. The sample table holds fewer than 250,000 distinct CDR3 sequences, of which 50% to 55% were seen once. The top ten clones comprise around a sixth of the sample. Input material: sorted CD4+, CD8+, or CD8+CD57+ T cells (not recorded which) from PBMCs. These receptors all stem from a human donor in good health, serving as a control.

This chain uses TRBV20-1 with TRBJ2-1, with 11 bases aligning to TRBD2. The CDR3 runs to 14 residues. The germline V gene has CDR1 DFQATT and CDR2 SNEGSKA (reference sequence). Trimming took 1 base from V and 9 from J; bases not matched to a gene: 5. CDR3 sequence (DNA): TGCAGTGCTAGAGTTAGCGGGGGGGCCAGTGAGCAGTTCTTC. It translates to CSARVSGGASEQFF.

This clonotype was picked up a small number of times. At one end, the junction sequence differs from germline, possibly due to a read error. The V and J genes are TRBV5-4 and TRBJ1-2; no reliable D call. The CDR3 length is 15 residues. Germline values: CDR1 SGHNT, CDR2 YYREEE (reference sequence). The CDR3 here is CASGQEPGFSFGYTF. CDR3 sequence (DNA): TGCGCCAGCGGCCAAGAGCCCGGGTTTAGTTTTGGCTACACCTTC.

This clonotype was seen many times. The chain joins TRBV20-1 to TRBJ2-7, with 8 bases lining up with TRBD2. J lost 3 bases, V lost 0 bases, and 10 bases had no gene match. Germline V gene sequence: CDR1 DFQATT, CDR2 SNEGSKA (reference sequence). The CDR3 covers 16 residues. The CDR3 loop is CSARDRIRGGDYEQYF. CDR3 DNA sequence: TGCAGTGCTAGAGATCGCATCCGGGGGGGCGACTACGAGCAGTACTTC.

This clonotype has only one observation. This chain connects TRBV19 to TRBJ2-3; D call uncertain. This CDR3 is built from 15 residues. Germline V gene data show CDR1 as LNHDA and CDR2 as SQIVND (reference sequence). Trimming shortened V by 1 base and J by 1 base, and 9 bases separated the two germline ends. The CDR3 DNA sequence: TGTGCCAGTAGTATAGGGGAATGGGGCACAGATACGCAGTATTTT. Its protein is CASSIGEWGTDTQYF.

A word on this clonotype: One junction end disagrees with the germline gene, perhaps due to a read error. The chain joins TRBV7-8 to TRBJ2-7, with a tentative D call TRBD1 (5 bases). In germline, CDR1 is SGHVS, CDR2 FQNEAQ. This CDR3 is 13 amino acids long. The CDR3 DNA reads TGTGCCAGCAGCTGGGGCGTAGCCTACGAGCGGTACTTC. It is translated as CASSWGVAYERYF.

This clonotype has at least ten counts. The chain links TRBV9 to TRBJ1-2; D is perhaps TRBD1 (5 bases). V lost 0 bases and J 5 bases, leaving 23 bases between the germline ends. Germline V gene lookup returns CDR1 SGDLS and CDR2 YYNGEE. This CDR3 has 18 amino acids. The CDR3 DNA is TGTGCCAGCAGCGTAGGGCCACGTGGGGGTCCGAGGACTTATGGCTACACCTTC. This sequence encodes CASSVGPRGGPRTYGYTF.

The rearrangement uses TRBV24-1 and TRBJ2-3; D remains ambiguous. CDR3 size: 11 residues. Trimming cost V 9 bases and J 13 bases, with 16 bases left between them. Germline values: CDR1 KGHDR, CDR2 SFDVKD. CDR3 DNA: TGTGCCACCCTCAGGACCAGCCGGGAGTATTTT. Amino acid sequence: CATLRTSREYF.

The J gene is TRBJ1-1, the V gene TRBV28, with a weak D call TRBD1 (6 bases). This CDR3 has 15 residues. The germline CDR1 and CDR2 sequences are MDHEN and SYDVKM. Trimming took off 2 bases at V and 5 bases at J, with 15 bases between the two ends. Here the CDR3 DNA reads TGTGCCAGCAGTTTACCACGAAGGGGGATGACTGAAGCTTTCTTT. Translated, it gives CASSLPRRGMTEAFF.

This clonotype was found a few times. This chain connects TRBV6-2 or TRBV6-3 to TRBJ1-2; D is perhaps TRBD1 (5 bases). This CDR3 is 16 amino acids long. V lost 7 bases and J 2 bases, leaving 20 bases between the germline ends. Germline loops: CDR1 MNHEY, CDR2 SVGEGT. The CDR3 protein is CASKEGSGTMNYGYTF. For the CDR3, the DNA is TGTGCCAGCAAGGAGGGGTCCGGGACGATGAACTATGGCTACACCTTC.

This clonotype came up many times. The chain uses TRBV15 and TRBJ2-4, with D possibly TRBD1 on 6 matching bases. This CDR3 is 15 amino acids long. Germline CDR1 reads LNHNV; CDR2 reads YYDKDF (reference sequence). The germline V and J ends were trimmed by 6 bases and 1 base, with 13 bases remaining between them. CDR3: CATSHVQGAKNIQYF. The CDR3 DNA follows: TGTGCCACCAGTCATGTGCAGGGGGCCAAAAACATTCAGTACTTC.

Worth noting for this clonotype: A much larger clone differs from this one at a single base, so this may be a read error. The chain joins TRBV15 to TRBJ1-2; D not certain. Per germline, CDR1 LNHNV and CDR2 YYDKDF (reference sequence). This CDR3 region has 14 residues. V lost 0 bases and J lost 6, with 11 bases in between. CDR3 sequence reads: CATSRDLKGHGYTF. As DNA, the CDR3 is TGTGCCACCAGCAGAGATTTGAAGGGTCATGGCTACACCTTC.

This clonotype was observed a few times. This rearrangement joins TRBV2 to TRBJ1-5; D remains ambiguous. From germline, CDR1 is SNHLY and CDR2 FYNNEI. The CDR3 runs 14 residues. The V gene lost 2 bases and the J gene lost 4 bases, with 9 bases spanning the gap. CDR3 nucleotides: TGTGCCAGCAGTGAACTGGGGTCAAATCAGCCCCAGCATTTT. Amino acid sequence: CASSELGSNQPQHF.

V and J are TRBV10-3 and TRBJ1-2; D uncertain. V gave up 0 bases and J gave up 2 bases, with 4 bases separating them. Germline lookup yields CDR1 ENHRY and CDR2 SYGVKD. The CDR3 has 13 residues. DNA of the CDR3: TGTGCCATCAGTGAGTCTGGGAACTATGGCTACACCTTC. Residues: CAISESGNYGYTF.

The CDR3 loop is CASSLRDRAEAFF. The CDR3 region has the DNA TGCGCCAGCTCCCTCCGGGACAGAGCTGAAGCTTTCTTT. This sequence joins TRBV5-1 and TRBJ1-1, with 7 positions matching TRBD1. Per germline, CDR1 SGHRS and CDR2 YFSETQ. This CDR3 is built from 13 residues. V lost 7 bases, J lost 6 bases, and 9 bases stayed unmatched.

This clonotype was seen many times. CDR3 sequence: CSASATGNTEAFF. DNA of the CDR3: TGCAGTGCTAGTGCGACGGGGAACACTGAAGCTTTCTTT. This rearrangement joins TRBV20-1 to TRBJ1-1; D is unclear. Germline CDR1 is DFQATT and CDR2 is SNEGSKA (reference sequence). This CDR3 region has 13 residues. The ends were cut back, 3 bases at V and 1 base at J, with 9 bases in the middle.

The rearrangement links TRBV10-3 to TRBJ2-5, with D perhaps TRBD1 (5 bases). The V end was cut by 4 bases, the J end by 2 bases, with 8 bases between. CDR3 length equals 13 residues. CDR1 and CDR2 from the germline V gene are ENHRY and SYGVKD. The CDR3 region has the DNA TGTGCCATCAGTGCAAGACAGCAAGAGACCCAGTACTTC. Protein product: CAISARQQETQYF.

This rearrangement joins TRBV4-2 to TRBJ1-2; TRBD1 agrees at 9 bases. CDR3 size: 18 residues. With 2 bases clipped from V and 0 bases from J, the junction kept 10 bases outside the gene matches. From germline, CDR1 is LGHNA and CDR2 YNFKEQ. CDR3 DNA sequence: TGTGCCAGCAGCCAAATAAAGAGGACAGGGGAACCTAACTATGGCTACACCTTC. Its translation: CASSQIKRTGEPNYGYTF.

At least ten counts were recorded for this clonotype. The rearrangement joins TRBV12-3 or TRBV12-4 to TRBJ1-2; 8 positions agree with TRBD1. V lost 5 bases to trimming and J lost 4 bases; unmatched junction nucleotides: 9. CDR3 length: 15 residues. The CDR3 DNA follows: TGTGCCAGCAGTCCATATCGGACAGGGATCTATGGCTACACCTTC. This sequence encodes CASSPYRTGIYGYTF.

The sample holds many counts of this clonotype. The chain joins TRBV20-1 to TRBJ1-5; TRBD1 might be the D (6 bases). V dropped 6 bases and J dropped 4 bases, with 10 bases sitting between them. Looked up from germline, CDR1 is DFQATT and CDR2 is SNEGSKA (reference sequence). The CDR3 spans 12 residues. CDR3 amino acids: CSARQANQPQHF. DNA of the CDR3: TGCAGTGCGAGACAGGCTAATCAGCCCCAGCATTTT.

About this clonotype: Without the conserved terminal phenylalanine or tryptophan, this CDR3 likely stems from a read error. J is TRBJ1-6 and V is TRBV7-3; D uncertain. Trimming removed 2 bases at V and 4 bases at J, with 6 bases between. Germline V CDR1 and CDR2: SGHTA, FQGTGA. This CDR3 is 14 amino acids long. The CDR3 sequence is CASSLVPYNSPLHL. CDR3 DNA sequence: TGTGCCAGCAGCTTAGTACCGTATAATTCACCCCTCCACCTT.

The sample holds a few counts of this clonotype. This chain links TRBV18 with TRBJ2-1; D possibly corresponds to TRBD2 (5 bases). Germline V gene sequence: CDR1 KGHSH, CDR2 LQKENI. Trimming removed 3 bases at V and 0 bases at J, with 9 bases between. The CDR3 has 15 residues. CDR3 in DNA: TGTGCCAGCTCACCCCCGGGGAGCTCCTACAATGAGCAGTTCTTC. Protein: CASSPPGSSYNEQFF.

The V call is TRBV7-9, the J call TRBJ2-3; TRBD1 is a possible D gene (5 bases). Trimming pared 1 base from V and 8 bases from J, leaving 10 bases between. The CDR3 covers 13 residues. The V gene's germline CDR1 is SEHNR and CDR2 FQNEAQ (reference sequence). CDR3 residues: CASSLGGVSTQYF. CDR3 in DNA: TGTGCCAGCAGCTTAGGGGGCGTTTCTACGCAGTATTTT.

The chain recombines TRBV2 with TRBJ2-1; 8 positions agree with TRBD2. The CDR3 covers 14 residues. The V and J ends lost 6 bases and 13 bases, in that order; junction bases with no gene match: 14. Germline V CDR1 and CDR2: SNHLY, FYNNEI. CDR3 in amino acids: CASSRLASTETQFF. The CDR3 coding sequence is TGTGCCAGCAGCAGACTAGCGAGCACAGAGACCCAGTTCTTC.

The chain links TRBV5-4 to TRBJ2-1; D gene ambiguous. With 0 bases removed from V and 7 bases from J, the gap between germline ends came to 8 bases. Germline values: CDR1 SGHNT, CDR2 YYREEE (reference sequence). This CDR3 region has 13 residues. The CDR3 loop is CASSLVRANEQFF. The CDR3 bases are TGTGCCAGCAGCTTGGTTCGAGCTAATGAGCAGTTCTTC.

Only one count was recorded for this clonotype. This rearrangement joins TRBV15 to TRBJ1-5; D is perhaps TRBD1 (6 bases). Per the germline V gene, CDR1 is LNHNV and CDR2 is YYDKDF (reference sequence). The CDR3 is 17 residues long. The ends were cut back, 5 bases at V and 0 bases at J, with 17 bases in the middle. CDR3 in DNA: TGTGCCACCAGCGACGGGGGGGGCTCATATAGCAATCAGCCCCAGCATTTT. Amino acid sequence: CATSDGGGSYSNQPQHF.

Regarding this clonotype: This could be a read error, since a much larger clone is one nucleotide away. V and J are TRBV4-1 and TRBJ2-1; 10 bases are a match to TRBD2. Looked up from germline, CDR1 is MGHRA and CDR2 is YSYEKL. The CDR3 is 15 residues long. CDR3 region: CASSQESGGGSEQFF. The CDR3 region has the DNA TGTGCCAGCAGCCAAGAGAGCGGGGGGGGAAGTGAGCAGTTCTTC.